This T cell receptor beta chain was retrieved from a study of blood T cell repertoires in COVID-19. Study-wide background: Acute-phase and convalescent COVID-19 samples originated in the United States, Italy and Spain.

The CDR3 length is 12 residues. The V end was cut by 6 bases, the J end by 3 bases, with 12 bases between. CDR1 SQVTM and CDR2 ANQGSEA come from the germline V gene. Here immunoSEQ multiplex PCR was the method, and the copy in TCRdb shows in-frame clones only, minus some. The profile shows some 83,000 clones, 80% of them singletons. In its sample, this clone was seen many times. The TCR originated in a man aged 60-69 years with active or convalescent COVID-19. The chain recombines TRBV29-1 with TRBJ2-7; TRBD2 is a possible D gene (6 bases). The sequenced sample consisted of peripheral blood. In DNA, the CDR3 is TGCAGCGTGGCCGGGGGTGGCTACGAGCAGTACTTC. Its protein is CSVAGGGYEQYF.